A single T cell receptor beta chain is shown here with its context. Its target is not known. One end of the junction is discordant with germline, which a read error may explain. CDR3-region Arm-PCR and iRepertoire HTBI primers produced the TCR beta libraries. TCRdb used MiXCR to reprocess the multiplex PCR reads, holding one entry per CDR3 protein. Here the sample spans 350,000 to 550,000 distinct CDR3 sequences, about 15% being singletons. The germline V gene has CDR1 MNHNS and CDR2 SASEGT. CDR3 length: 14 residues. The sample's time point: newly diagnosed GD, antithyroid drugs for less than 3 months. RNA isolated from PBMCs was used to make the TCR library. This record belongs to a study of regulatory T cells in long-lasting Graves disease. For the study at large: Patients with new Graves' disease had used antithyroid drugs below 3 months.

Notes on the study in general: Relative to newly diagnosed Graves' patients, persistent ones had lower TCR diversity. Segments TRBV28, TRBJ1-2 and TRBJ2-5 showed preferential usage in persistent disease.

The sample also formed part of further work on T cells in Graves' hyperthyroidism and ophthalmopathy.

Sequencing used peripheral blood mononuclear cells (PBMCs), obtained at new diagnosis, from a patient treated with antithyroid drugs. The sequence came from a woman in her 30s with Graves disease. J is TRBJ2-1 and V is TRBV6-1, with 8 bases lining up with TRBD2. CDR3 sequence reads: CASSVTSVNNEQSF. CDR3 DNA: TGTGCCAGCAGTGTGACTAGCGTGAACAATGAGCAGTCCTTC.